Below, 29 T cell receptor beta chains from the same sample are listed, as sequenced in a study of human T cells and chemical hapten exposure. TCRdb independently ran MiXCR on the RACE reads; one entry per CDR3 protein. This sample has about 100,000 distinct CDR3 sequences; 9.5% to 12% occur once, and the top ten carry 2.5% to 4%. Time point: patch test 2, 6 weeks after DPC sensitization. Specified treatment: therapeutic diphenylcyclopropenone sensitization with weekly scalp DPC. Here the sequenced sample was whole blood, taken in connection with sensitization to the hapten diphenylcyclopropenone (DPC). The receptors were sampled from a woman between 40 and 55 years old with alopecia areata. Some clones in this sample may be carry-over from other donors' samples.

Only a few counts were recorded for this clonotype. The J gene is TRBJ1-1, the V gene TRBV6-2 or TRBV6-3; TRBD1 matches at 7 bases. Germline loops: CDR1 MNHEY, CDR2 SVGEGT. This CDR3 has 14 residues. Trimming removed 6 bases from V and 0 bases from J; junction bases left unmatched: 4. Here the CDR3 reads CASRSTGVNTEAFF. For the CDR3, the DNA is TGTGCCAGCAGAAGTACAGGGGTGAACACTGAAGCTTTCTTT.

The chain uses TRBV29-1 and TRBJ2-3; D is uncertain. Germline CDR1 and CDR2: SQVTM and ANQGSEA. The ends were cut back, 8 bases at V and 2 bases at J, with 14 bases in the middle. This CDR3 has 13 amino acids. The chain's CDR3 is CSPQEPATDTQYF. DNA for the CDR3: TGCAGCCCCCAGGAGCCAGCCACAGATACGCAGTATTTT.

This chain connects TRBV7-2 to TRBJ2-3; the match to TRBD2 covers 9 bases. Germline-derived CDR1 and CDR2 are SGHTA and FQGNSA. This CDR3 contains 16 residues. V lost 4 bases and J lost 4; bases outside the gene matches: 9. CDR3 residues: CASSSVRGGVADTQYF. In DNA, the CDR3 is TGTGCCAGCAGCTCCGTGCGGGGGGGTGTCGCAGATACGCAGTATTTT.

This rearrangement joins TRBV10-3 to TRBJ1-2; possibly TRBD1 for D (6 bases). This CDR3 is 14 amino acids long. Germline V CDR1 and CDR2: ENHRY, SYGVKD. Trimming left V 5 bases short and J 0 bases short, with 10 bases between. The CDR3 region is CAISTGTPNYGYTF. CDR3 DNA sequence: TGTGCCATCAGTACCGGGACACCTAACTATGGCTACACCTTC.

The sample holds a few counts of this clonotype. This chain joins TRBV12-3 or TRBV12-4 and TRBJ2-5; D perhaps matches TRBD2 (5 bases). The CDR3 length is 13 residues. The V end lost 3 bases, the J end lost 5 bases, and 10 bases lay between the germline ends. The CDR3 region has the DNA TGTGCCAGCAGTTTTGTGGGAGCGGAGACCCAGTACTTC. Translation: CASSFVGAETQYF.

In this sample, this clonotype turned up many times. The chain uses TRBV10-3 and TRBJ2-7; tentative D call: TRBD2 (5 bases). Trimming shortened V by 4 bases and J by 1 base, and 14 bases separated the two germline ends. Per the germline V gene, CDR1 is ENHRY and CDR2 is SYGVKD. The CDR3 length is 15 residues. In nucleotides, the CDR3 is TGTGCCATCAGTGGAGCCGGAGGAACGTCCTACGAGCAGTACTTC. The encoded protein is CAISGAGGTSYEQYF.

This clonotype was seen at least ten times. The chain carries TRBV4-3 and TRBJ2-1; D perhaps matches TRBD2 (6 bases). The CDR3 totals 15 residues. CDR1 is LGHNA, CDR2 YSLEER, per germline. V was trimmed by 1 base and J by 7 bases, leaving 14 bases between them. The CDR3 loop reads CASSQVVGGANEQFF. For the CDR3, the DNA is TGCGCCAGCAGCCAAGTTGTGGGGGGTGCAAATGAGCAGTTCTTC.

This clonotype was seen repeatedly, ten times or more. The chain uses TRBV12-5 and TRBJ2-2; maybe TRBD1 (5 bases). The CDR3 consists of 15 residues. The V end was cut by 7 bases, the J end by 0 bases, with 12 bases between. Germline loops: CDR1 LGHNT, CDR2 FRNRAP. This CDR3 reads CASEATGANTGELFF. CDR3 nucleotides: TGTGCTAGTGAGGCAACAGGCGCGAACACCGGGGAGCTGTTTTTT. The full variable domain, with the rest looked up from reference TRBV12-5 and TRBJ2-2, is DARVTQTPRHKVTEMGQEVTMRCQPILGHNTVFWYRQTMMQGLELLAYFRNRAPLDDSGMPKDRFSAEMPDATLATLKIQPSEPRDSAVYFCASEATGANTGELFFGEGSRLTVL.

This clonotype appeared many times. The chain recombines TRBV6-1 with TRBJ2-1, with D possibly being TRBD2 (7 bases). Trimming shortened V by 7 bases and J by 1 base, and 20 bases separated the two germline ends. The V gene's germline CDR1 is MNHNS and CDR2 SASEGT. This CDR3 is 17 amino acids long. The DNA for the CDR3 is TGTGCCAGCAACCCCTGGAGAGGGGGGGCGTCCTACAATGAGCAGTTCTTC. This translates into CASNPWRGGASYNEQFF.

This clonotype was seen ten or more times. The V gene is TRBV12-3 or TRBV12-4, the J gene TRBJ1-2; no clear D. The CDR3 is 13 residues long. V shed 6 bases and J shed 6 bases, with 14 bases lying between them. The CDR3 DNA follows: TGTGCCAGCAGCAAGGGCGGCCTGGATGGCTACACCTTC. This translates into CASSKGGLDGYTF.

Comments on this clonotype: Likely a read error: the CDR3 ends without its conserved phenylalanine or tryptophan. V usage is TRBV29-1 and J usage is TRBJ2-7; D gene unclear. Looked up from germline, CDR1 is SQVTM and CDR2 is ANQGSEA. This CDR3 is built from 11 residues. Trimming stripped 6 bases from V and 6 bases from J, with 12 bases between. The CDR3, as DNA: TGCAGCGTCCGGGTGGCCCGCGAGCAGTACTCC. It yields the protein CSVRVAREQYS.

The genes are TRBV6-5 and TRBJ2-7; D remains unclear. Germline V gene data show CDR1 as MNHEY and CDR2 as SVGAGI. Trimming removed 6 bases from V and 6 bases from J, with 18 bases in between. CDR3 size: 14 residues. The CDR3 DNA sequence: TGTGCCAGCAGCTCAAATTCCCCCTTGGGCGAGCAGTACTTC. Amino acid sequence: CASSSNSPLGEQYF.

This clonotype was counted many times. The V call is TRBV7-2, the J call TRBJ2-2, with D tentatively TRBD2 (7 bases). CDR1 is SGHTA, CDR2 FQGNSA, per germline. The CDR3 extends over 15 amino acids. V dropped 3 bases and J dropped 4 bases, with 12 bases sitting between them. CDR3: CASSFGGAGTGELFF. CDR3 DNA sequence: TGTGCCAGCAGCTTTGGGGGGGCTGGCACCGGGGAGCTGTTTTTT.

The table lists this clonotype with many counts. CDR3 DNA sequence: TGCGCCAGCAGCCAAGTAGGCAGGAAAAATGAAAAACTGTTTTTT. It encodes CASSQVGRKNEKLFF. The chain employs TRBV4-3 and TRBJ1-4; D uncertain. CDR3 length: 15 residues. Germline V CDR1 and CDR2: LGHNA, YSLEER. Trimming took off 1 base at V and 5 bases at J, with 11 bases between the two ends.

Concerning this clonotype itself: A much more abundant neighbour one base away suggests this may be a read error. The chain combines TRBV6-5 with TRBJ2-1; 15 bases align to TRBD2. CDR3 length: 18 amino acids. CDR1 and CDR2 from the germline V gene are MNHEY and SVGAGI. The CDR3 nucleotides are TGTGCCAGCAGTTACACTGGACTAGCGGGGGGGATTCCCAATAAGCAGTTCTTC. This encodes CASSYTGLAGGIPNKQFF.

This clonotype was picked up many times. This CDR3 is CSARDRARGTRLGEQFF. The CDR3, as DNA: TGCAGTGCTAGAGATCGGGCGCGGGGGACTAGGTTAGGTGAGCAGTTCTTC. The chain employs TRBV20-1 and TRBJ2-1; 8 bases align to TRBD2. This CDR3 is 17 amino acids long. Germline V gene lookup returns CDR1 DFQATT and CDR2 SNEGSKA (reference sequence). V trimming: 0 bases; J trimming: 9 bases; junction bases outside the gene matches: 16.

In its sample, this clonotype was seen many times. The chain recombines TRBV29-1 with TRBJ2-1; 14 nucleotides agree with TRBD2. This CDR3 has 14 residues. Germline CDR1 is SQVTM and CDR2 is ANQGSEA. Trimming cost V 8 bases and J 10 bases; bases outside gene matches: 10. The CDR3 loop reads CSLLGLAGDLEQFF. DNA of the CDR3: TGCAGCCTTTTGGGACTAGCGGGAGATTTGGAGCAGTTCTTC.

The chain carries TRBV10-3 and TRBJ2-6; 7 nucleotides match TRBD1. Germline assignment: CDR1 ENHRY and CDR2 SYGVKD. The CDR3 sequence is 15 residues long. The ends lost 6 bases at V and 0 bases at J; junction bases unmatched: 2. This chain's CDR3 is CAISGQVSGANVLTF. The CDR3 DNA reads TGTGCCATCAGCGGACAGGTCTCTGGGGCCAACGTCCTGACTTTC.

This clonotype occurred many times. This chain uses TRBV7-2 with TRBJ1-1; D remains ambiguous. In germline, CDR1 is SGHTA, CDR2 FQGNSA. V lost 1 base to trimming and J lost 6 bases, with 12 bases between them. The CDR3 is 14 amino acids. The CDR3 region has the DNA TGTGCCAGCAGCTTAGGCCAGGTTCGGGCTGAAGCTTTCTTT. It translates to CASSLGQVRAEAFF.

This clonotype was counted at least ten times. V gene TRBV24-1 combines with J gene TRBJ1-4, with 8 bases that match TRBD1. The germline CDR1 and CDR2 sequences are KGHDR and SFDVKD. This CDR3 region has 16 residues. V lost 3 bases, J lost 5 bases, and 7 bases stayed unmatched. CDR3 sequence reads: CATSDPRQGPNEKLFF. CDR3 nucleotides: TGTGCCACCAGTGATCCCCGACAGGGGCCAAATGAAAAACTGTTTTTT.

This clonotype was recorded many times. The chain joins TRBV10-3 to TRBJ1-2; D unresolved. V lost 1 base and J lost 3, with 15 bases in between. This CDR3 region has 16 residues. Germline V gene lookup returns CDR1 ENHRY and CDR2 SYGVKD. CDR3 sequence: CAISEFGQPVDYGYTF. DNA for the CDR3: TGTGCCATCAGTGAGTTCGGCCAGCCAGTAGACTATGGCTACACCTTC.

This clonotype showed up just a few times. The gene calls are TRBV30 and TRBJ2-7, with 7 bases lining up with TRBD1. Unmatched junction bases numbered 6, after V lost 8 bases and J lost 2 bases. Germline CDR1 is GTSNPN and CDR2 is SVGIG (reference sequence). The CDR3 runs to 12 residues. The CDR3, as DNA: TGTGCCGGACGACAGGGAACCTACGAGCAGTACTTC. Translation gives CAGRQGTYEQYF.

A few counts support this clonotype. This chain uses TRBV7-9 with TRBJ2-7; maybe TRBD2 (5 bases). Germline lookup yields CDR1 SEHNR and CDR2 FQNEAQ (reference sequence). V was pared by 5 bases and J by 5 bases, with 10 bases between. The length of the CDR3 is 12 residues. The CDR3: CASSPPRDEQYF. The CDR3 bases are TGTGCCAGCAGCCCCCCGCGGGACGAGCAGTACTTC.

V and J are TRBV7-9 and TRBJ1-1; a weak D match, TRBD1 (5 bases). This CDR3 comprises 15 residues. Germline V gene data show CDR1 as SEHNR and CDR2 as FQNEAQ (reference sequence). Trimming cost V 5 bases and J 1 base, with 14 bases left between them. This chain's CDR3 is CASSPRPGSNTEAFF. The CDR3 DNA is TGTGCCAGCAGCCCACGGCCAGGGTCGAACACTGAAGCTTTCTTT.

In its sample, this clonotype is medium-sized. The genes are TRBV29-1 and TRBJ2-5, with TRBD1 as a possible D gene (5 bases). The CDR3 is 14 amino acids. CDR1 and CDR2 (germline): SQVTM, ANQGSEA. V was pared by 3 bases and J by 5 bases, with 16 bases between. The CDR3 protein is CSVDGRVGSETQYF. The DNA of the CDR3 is TGCAGCGTTGATGGCAGGGTGGGTTCGGAGACCCAGTACTTC.

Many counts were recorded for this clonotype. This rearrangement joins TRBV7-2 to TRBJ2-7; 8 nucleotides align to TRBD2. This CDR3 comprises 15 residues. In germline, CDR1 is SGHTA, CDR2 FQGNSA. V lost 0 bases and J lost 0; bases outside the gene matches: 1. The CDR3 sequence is CASSLAGTSSYEQYF. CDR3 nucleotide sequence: TGTGCCAGCAGCTTAGCCGGGACTAGCTCCTACGAGCAGTACTTC.

The CDR3 nucleotides are TGCAGTGCCCAGATATGGGCTAGCGGGGAGACCCAGTACTTC. This sequence encodes CSAQIWASGETQYF. The chain is built from TRBV20-1 and TRBJ2-5, with TRBD2 matching over 8 bases. This CDR3 has 14 residues. With V trimmed by 6 bases and J by 5 bases, 11 bases remained unmatched. CDR1 and CDR2 (germline): DFQATT, SNEGSKA (reference sequence).

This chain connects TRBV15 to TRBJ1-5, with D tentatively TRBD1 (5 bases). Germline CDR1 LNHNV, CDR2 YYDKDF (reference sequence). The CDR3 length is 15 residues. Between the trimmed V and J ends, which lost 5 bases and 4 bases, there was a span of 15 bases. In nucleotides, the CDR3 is TGTGCCACCAGCCACTCGACAGCGGTTAATCAGCCCCAGCATTTT. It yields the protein CATSHSTAVNQPQHF.

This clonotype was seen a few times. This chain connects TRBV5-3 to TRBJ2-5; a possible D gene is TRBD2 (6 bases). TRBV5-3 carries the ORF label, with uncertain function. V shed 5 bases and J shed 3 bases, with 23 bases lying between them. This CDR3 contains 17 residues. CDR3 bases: TGTGCCAGAAGACCCACCTCGGGACTTTTCTTAGAAGAGACCCAGTACTTC. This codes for CARRPTSGLFLEETQYF.